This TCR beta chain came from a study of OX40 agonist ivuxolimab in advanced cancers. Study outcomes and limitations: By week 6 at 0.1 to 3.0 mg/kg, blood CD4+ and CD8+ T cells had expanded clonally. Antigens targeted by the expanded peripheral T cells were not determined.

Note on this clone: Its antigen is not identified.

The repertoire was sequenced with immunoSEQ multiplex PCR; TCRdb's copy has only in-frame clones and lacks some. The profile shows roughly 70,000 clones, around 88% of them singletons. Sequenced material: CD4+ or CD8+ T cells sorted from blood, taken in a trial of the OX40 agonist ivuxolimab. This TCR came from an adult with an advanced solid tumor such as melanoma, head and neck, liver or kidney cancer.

Here the CDR3 DNA reads TGTGCCAGTTCTGCCGTGACAGGGGGCACAGATACGCAGTATTTT. This sequence encodes CASSAVTGGTDTQYF. This chain joins TRBV19 and TRBJ2-3, with 8 bases matching TRBD1. V lost 8 bases, J lost 1 base, and 8 bases stayed unmatched. This CDR3 spans 15 amino acids. Per the germline V gene, CDR1 is LNHDA and CDR2 is SQIVND (reference sequence). The whole variable domain, filled in from reference TRBV19 and TRBJ2-3, reads DGGITQSPKYLFRKEGQNVTLSCEQNLNHDAMYWYRQDPGQGLRLIYYSQIVNDFQKGDIAEGYSVSREKKESFPLTVTSAQKNPTAFYLCASSAVTGGTDTQYFGPGTRLTVL.